The 8 T cell receptor beta chains reported below all come from one sample, sequenced in a study of shared clonotypes between healthy human individuals. Assay used: immunoSEQ multiplex PCR; TCRdb lists only in-frame clones, some missing. The table shows a few hundred thousand clones, with more than 95% occurring only once. Sequencing was done on a sample of naive CD4+ T cells sorted from blood. Subset denoted: CD45RA+ positively selected. Receptors were obtained from a woman in her thirties in good health.

The gene calls are TRBV5-8 and TRBJ2-1, with TRBD2 matching 9 bases. The junction had 8 bases not matched to a gene; V was cut back by 0 bases and J by 1 base. CDR3 length: 18 amino acids. The V gene's germline CDR1 is SGHTS and CDR2 YDEGEE. CDR3 sequence reads: CASSLELTTSGSYNEQFF. CDR3 DNA sequence: TGTGCCAGCAGCTTGGAGTTAACGACTAGCGGTTCCTACAATGAGCAGTTCTTC. Using reference TRBV5-8 and TRBJ2-1 for the parts outside the CDR3, the full variable domain is EAGVTQSPTHLIKTRGQQATLRCSPISGHTSVYWYQQALGLGLQFLLWYDEGEERNRGNFPPRFSGRQFPNYSSELNVNALELEDSALYLCASSLELTTSGSYNEQFFGPGTRLTVL.

This chain connects TRBV6-5 to TRBJ1-4; 8 bases match TRBD1. V gave up 6 bases and J gave up 7 bases; unmatched junction bases: 10. The V gene's germline CDR1 is MNHEY and CDR2 SVGAGI. The length of the CDR3 is 15 residues. The CDR3 reads CASRANRGKGEKLFF. In DNA, the CDR3 is TGTGCCAGCAGAGCCAACAGGGGGAAGGGTGAAAAACTGTTTTTT.

The chain links TRBV6-5 to TRBJ2-7; weak D call: TRBD2 (6 bases). Trimming pared 4 bases from V and 3 bases from J, leaving 16 bases between. Germline lookup yields CDR1 MNHEY and CDR2 SVGAGI. CDR3 length: 15 amino acids. The CDR3 spells CASSSRGTDRYEQYF. The DNA of the CDR3 is TGTGCCAGCAGTTCCCGCGGGACCGACCGCTACGAGCAGTACTTC.

The chain joins TRBV28 to TRBJ1-1; a possible D gene is TRBD1 (5 bases). This CDR3 contains 15 residues. V lost 6 bases and J 4 bases, leaving 18 bases between the germline ends. CDR1 and CDR2 (germline): MDHEN, SYDVKM. The CDR3 reads CASRDAMAGTTEAFF. The DNA of the CDR3 is TGTGCCAGCAGGGACGCCATGGCGGGGACCACTGAAGCTTTCTTT.

The chain has TRBV2 and TRBJ2-7; 8 bases agree with TRBD1. Trimming cost V 2 bases and J 7 bases; bases outside gene matches: 4. There are 13 residues in the CDR3. CDR1 and CDR2 from the germline V gene are SNHLY and FYNNEI. CDR3 coding DNA: TGTGCCAGCAGTGAACAGGGGGCGAGAGAGCAGTACTTC. Encoded protein: CASSEQGAREQYF.

The V and J genes are TRBV14 and TRBJ2-7; D assignment may be TRBD1 or TRBD2 (6 bases each). CDR3 length: 15 residues. Germline V gives CDR1 SGHDN, CDR2 FVKESK. V gave up 1 base and J gave up 4 bases, with 14 bases separating them. CDR3: CASSQVGQGTYEQYF. The CDR3 bases are TGTGCCAGCAGCCAAGTGGGGCAGGGGACTTACGAGCAGTACTTC.

This clone has just one count. V and J are TRBV10-3 and TRBJ2-1; 8 nucleotides line up with TRBD1. After removal of 9 bases from V and 7 bases from J, the junction contained 11 bases not matched to a gene. Germline-derived CDR1 and CDR2 are ENHRY and SYGVKD. CDR3 size: 14 residues. The CDR3: CAIQGDGGPNEQFF. In DNA form, the CDR3 reads TGTGCCATACAGGGGGACGGCGGACCAAATGAGCAGTTCTTC.

The chain carries TRBV9 and TRBJ2-3; D might be TRBD2 (6 bases). Germline values: CDR1 SGDLS, CDR2 YYNGEE. The CDR3 consists of 15 residues. V lost 4 bases to trimming and J lost 4 bases, with 16 bases between them. Here the CDR3 reads CASSTGGGGADTQYF. Here the CDR3 DNA reads TGTGCCAGCAGCACTGGGGGAGGAGGGGCAGATACGCAGTATTTT.